This TCR beta chain was documented in a study of T cell responses to AZD1222 COVID-19 vaccine. Worth noting for this clone: Its specificity is unknown.

The table came from immunoSEQ multiplex PCR; TCRdb's copy has only in-frame clones and leaves some out. The sample carries around 120,000 clones, approximately 94% recorded once. Study conclusions and caveats: Sampled repertoires all dated from after the peak T cell response. Donors were chiefly white British, with a greater number of females, and clonal diversity was perhaps underestimated.

The CDR3 is 13 amino acids. Germline CDR1 SGHKS, CDR2 YYEKEE (reference sequence). V was clipped by 2 bases and J by 6 bases; unmatched bases: 4. This sample comprised peripheral blood, obtained 28 days after the second AZD1222 dose. This chain uses TRBV5-5 with TRBJ1-2, with TRBD1 matching over 7 bases. The sequence was obtained from an adult who received the AZD1222 COVID-19 vaccine. CDR3 coding DNA: TGTGCCAGCAGCTTTCAACAGGGGAATGGCTACACCTTC. Amino acids: CASSFQQGNGYTF.